The clone carrying this TCR beta chain was recorded once. This entry is derived from a study of blood T cell repertoires in COVID-19. Assay: immunoSEQ multiplex PCR; the TCRdb copy retains only in-frame clones and omits some. In the table there are fewer than 700,000 clones, about 89% of which are singletons. The germline V gene encodes CDR1 MNHEY and CDR2 SVGAGI. This CDR3 is 14 amino acids long. V lost 0 bases to trimming and J lost 8 bases, with 10 bases between them. The TCR comes from a woman between 50 and 59 years old with COVID-19, enrolled during active disease. Sequencing was carried out using peripheral blood. This chain links TRBV6-5 with TRBJ1-4, with TRBD1 as a possible D gene (5 bases). The CDR3 DNA sequence: TGTGCCAGCAGTTACTCGGGGGAGGAAGAAAAACTGTTTTTT. The encoded protein is CASSYSGEEEKLFF.